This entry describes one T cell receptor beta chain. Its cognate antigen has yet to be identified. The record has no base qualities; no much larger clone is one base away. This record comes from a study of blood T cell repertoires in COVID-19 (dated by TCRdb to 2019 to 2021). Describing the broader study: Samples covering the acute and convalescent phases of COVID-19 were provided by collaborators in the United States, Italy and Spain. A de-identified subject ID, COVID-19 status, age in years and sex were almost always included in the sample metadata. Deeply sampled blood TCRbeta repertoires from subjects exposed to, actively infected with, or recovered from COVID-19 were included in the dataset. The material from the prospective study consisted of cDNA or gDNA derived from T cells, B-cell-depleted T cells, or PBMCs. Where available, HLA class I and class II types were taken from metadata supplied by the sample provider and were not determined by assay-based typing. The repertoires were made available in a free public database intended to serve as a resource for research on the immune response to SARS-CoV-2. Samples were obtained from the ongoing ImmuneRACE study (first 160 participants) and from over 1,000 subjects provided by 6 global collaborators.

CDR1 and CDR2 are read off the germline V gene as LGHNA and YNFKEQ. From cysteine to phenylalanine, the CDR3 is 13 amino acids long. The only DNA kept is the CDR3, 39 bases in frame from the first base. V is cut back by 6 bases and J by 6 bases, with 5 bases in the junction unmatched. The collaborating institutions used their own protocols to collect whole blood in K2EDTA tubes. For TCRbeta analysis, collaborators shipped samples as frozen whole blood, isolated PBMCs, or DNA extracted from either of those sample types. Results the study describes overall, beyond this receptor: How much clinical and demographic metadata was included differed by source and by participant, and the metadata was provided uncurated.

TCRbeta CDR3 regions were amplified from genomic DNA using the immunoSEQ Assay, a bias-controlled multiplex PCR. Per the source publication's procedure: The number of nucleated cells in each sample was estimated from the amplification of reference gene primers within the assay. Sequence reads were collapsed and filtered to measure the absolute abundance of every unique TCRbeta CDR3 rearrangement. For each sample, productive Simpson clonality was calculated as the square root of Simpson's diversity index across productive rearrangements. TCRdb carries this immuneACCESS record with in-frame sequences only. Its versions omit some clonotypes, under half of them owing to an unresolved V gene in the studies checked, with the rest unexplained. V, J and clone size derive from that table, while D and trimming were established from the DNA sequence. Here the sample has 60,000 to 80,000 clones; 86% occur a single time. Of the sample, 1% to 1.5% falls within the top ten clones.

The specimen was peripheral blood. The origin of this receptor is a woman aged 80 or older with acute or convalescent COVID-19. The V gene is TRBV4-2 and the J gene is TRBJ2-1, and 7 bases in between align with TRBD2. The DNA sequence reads TGTGCCAGCAGATCGGGAGGTGGCAATGAGCAGTTCTTC. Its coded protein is CASRSGGGNEQFF.